This T cell receptor (beta chain) was documented in a study of T cell responses to AZD1222 COVID-19 vaccine. Overall study context: Analysis merged second doses at about 4 or about 12 weeks. Broader study findings: Donors, mostly white British, included more females; clonal diversity was possibly underestimated. At 160-218 and 743-854, vaccine-associated CD4 TCRs were dominant, and they spanned spike. Repertoire samples came only from after the peak T cell response.

Points on this clone: Its antigen is still unknown.

Here immunoSEQ multiplex PCR was the method, and the copy in TCRdb shows in-frame clones only, minus some. The sample carries around 200,000 clones, over 85% recorded once. The sequence was collected from an adult in good health. This sample comprised peripheral blood, obtained on day 0 of AZD1222 vaccination.

CDR3 coding DNA: TGTGCCAGCAGTCGGACAGGGAACGGTGAAAAACTGTTTTTT. This translates into CASSRTGNGEKLFF. The genes are TRBV28 and TRBJ1-4, with 8 bases aligning to TRBD1. Germline CDR1 MDHEN, CDR2 SYDVKM. The CDR3 is made up of 14 amino acids. The junction had 6 bases not matched to a gene; V was cut back by 5 bases and J by 7 bases.